What follows is one T cell receptor beta chain and its context. Its antigen is not identified. The data originate from a study of ipilimumab plus nivolumab after autologous stem cell transplantation. The study, taken as a whole, reports: Authors suggest TCR repertoire, Treg phenotype and gut microbiota support further study.

Through week 26, nivolumab 3 mg/kg IV was given weeks 1, 4, 7, 10, then biweekly. TCRdb's copy holds only in-frame clones and misses some; the assay was immunoSEQ multiplex PCR. The sample records 15,000 to 20,000 clones, around 82% being singletons. This sample comprised PBMCs, obtained in a trial of ipilimumab plus nivolumab as post-transplant consolidation. This receptor was identified in a male donor with diffuse large B-cell lymphoma.

CDR3 amino acids: CASSLPSGAQPQHF. The DNA of the CDR3 is TGTGCCAGCAGCTTACCATCTGGGGCCCAGCCCCAGCATTTT. The chain employs TRBV7-8 and TRBJ1-5, with D perhaps TRBD1 (5 bases). The V gene lost 2 bases and the J gene lost 7 bases, with 12 bases spanning the gap. Germline V lookup: CDR1 SGHVS, CDR2 FQNEAQ. The CDR3 loop spans 14 amino acids.